This TCR beta chain emerged from a study of blood T cell repertoires in COVID-19 (dated by TCRdb to 2019 to 2021). Describing the broader study: The collaborator samples originated in the United States, Italy and Spain and spanned the acute and convalescent phases of COVID-19. The repertoires were made available in a free public database intended to serve as a resource for research on the immune response to SARS-CoV-2. The material from the prospective study consisted of cDNA or gDNA derived from T cells, B-cell-depleted T cells, or PBMCs. Deeply sampled blood TCRbeta repertoires from subjects exposed to, actively infected with, or recovered from COVID-19 were included in the dataset. Samples came from the ongoing ImmuneRACE study (first 160 participants) plus 1,254 subjects from 6 global collaborators. Nearly every sample came with metadata listing a de-identified subject ID, COVID-19 status, age in years and sex. Where available, HLA class I and class II types were obtained from metadata supplied by the sample provider rather than from assay-based typing.

TCRbeta CDR3 regions were amplified from genomic DNA using the immunoSEQ Assay, a bias-controlled multiplex PCR. In the authors' own workflow: The number of nucleated cells in each sample was estimated by amplification of reference gene primers within the assay. To quantify the absolute abundance of each unique TCRbeta CDR3 rearrangement, sequence reads were collapsed and filtered. For each sample, productive Simpson clonality was calculated by taking the square root of Simpson's diversity index across productive rearrangements. TCRdb re-hosts the immuneACCESS table, in-frame sequences only. Its copies lack some clones; in the studies checked, an unresolved V gene accounts for under half of them, and the cause for the rest is not known. That table gives V, J and clone size, and the DNA gave D and trimming. In all, the sample holds about 94,000 clones, and approximately 80% of those were seen once. The top ten hold around a fifth of the sample.

Each collaborating institution followed its own protocols to collect whole blood in K2EDTA tubes. For TCRbeta analysis, collaborators shipped samples in one of three forms: frozen whole blood, isolated PBMCs, or DNA extracted from either of those sample types. The CDR3 runs 13 amino acids, cysteine and phenylalanine included. Of the read, only the CDR3 DNA is kept; its 39 bases are in frame from base 1. The germline V gene (reference sequence) provides CDR1 LNHDA and CDR2 SQIVND. V sheds 5 bases and J sheds 4 bases, leaving 12 bases between their ends. To note about this clone: Its antigen is unknown. No quality values exist for individual bases; no much larger clone is one base distant.

Points the paper makes about the study in general: How much clinical and demographic metadata was included differed by source and by participant, and the metadata was provided uncurated.

The sequence joins TRBV19 to TRBJ2-7, with no reliable assignment of the D segment. This clonotype originated in a human donor in a cohort sampled during active COVID-19. The sample taken for sequencing was peripheral blood. The nucleotides are TGTGCCAGTAGTCGCGGCAGAGATTACGAGCAGTACTTC. This sequence encodes CASSRGRDYEQYF.